This TCR beta chain came from a study of shared clonotypes between healthy human individuals. The donors were all Caucasian adults (living in Nashville, Tennessee). Sequencing used immunoSEQ multiplex PCR; TCRdb keeps in-frame clones, though not all of them. The table includes over a million clones, approximately 78% detected once. Losses at the gene ends were 3 bases for V and 1 base for J; bases not matched to a gene: 0. The length of the CDR3 is 15 residues. Germline lookup yields CDR1 LNHNV and CDR2 YYDKDF (reference sequence). The TCR was taken from a man aged 18 to 35 in good health. Some clones in this sample may be carry-over from other donors' samples. The chain links TRBV15 to TRBJ2-3, with 11 positions matching TRBD2. What was sequenced was memory CD4+ T cells from PBMCs. Subset described: CD45RA-negative fraction. DNA for the CDR3: TGTGCCACCAGCAGGACTAGCGGGGGCACAGATACGCAGTATTTT. Its translation: CATSRTSGGTDTQYF.